This TCR beta chain was captured by sequencing in a study of T cell clonotyping in hematopoietic cell transplantation. Study findings and constraints: CD4 and CD8 repertoire contributions could not be separated without sorting.

With regard to this clone: Antigen: not known.

Repertoires were generated with immunoSEQ multiplex PCR, while TCRdb's copy carries only in-frame clones and drops some. Of roughly 1,500 clones in the sample, 65% to 90% were seen once. J gave up 4 bases and V 2 bases, and 8 bases lay outside the gene matches. Germline CDR1 MNHNS, CDR2 SASEGT. The length of the CDR3 is 16 residues. The clonotype originates from a male patient in his thirties who had an allogeneic stem cell transplant, so T cells may come from the graft donor. Some clones in this sample may be carry-over from other donors' samples. Sequencing used PBMCs, obtained 30 days after allogeneic stem cell transplant. The chain couples TRBV6-1 to TRBJ1-5; TRBD1 aligns across 7 bases. This chain's CDR3 is CASSEWVPGGNQPQHF. CDR3 nucleotide sequence: TGTGCCAGCAGTGAATGGGTCCCAGGGGGAAATCAGCCCCAGCATTTT.